This T cell receptor (beta chain) was identified in a study of T cell repertoires in urothelial bladder cancer (dated by TCRdb to about 2019). General notes on the study: Of the approximately 12 resected lesions, three were clinical stage cT0, three were cTa, three were cT1 and three were cT2 or greater. The study compared TCR repertoire clonality in bladder tumors with that in benign bladder inflammation. Eleven to twelve patients with bladder lesions who were undergoing transurethral resection were prospectively identified. Some eleven resected bladder lesions, made up of urothelial carcinoma (UC+) and benign (UC-) specimens, were studied. Summary of the overall study and its limitations: Carcinoma specimens had a median tumor infiltrating lymphocyte percentage of about 2%, while benign specimens had a median of roughly 13%. In carcinoma specimens, up to about 15% of infiltrating lymphocytes were accounted for by a single T-cell clone, compared with roughly 2% in benign specimens. Fewer T cells were found in urothelial carcinoma specimens than in benign specimens, with medians of about 5,000 and 25,000, respectively.

Of note for this clone: Its antigen is currently not known. Base quality data are lacking; no much larger clone is found one base away.

Bladder lesion specimens were obtained at transurethral resection and were stored at -80C. From bladder specimens obtained at transurethral resection, DNA was extracted. The immunoSEQ assay was used to sequence the CDR3 region of the TCR beta chain. Per the authors' processing: T-cell fraction, clonal dominance and maximum TCR clone frequency were calculated for each specimen. Held by TCRdb, this immuneACCESS table contains in-frame sequences only and omits some clones. Under half of the omission traces to an unresolved V gene where checked; the cause of the rest is unknown. The DNA was the basis for D and trimming; V, J and clone size are from that table. The sample has 9,200 or so clones on record, 58% of them singletons. The ten largest clones represent around 30% of the sample. The sequencing input was tumor-infiltrating cells from bladder cancer. The receptor comes from a human donor with urothelial carcinoma.

The DNA sequence is given as TGTGCCAGCAGCTTACCAGGACAGGGGGCCGGCACAGATACGCAGTATTTT. Translated, it gives CASSLPGQGAGTDTQYF. Rearrangement joined TRBV5-6 to TRBJ2-3, with 11 bases matching TRBD1. For CDR1 and CDR2, the germline V gene lists SGHDT and YYEEEE. After removal of 2 bases from V and 1 base from J, the junction retains 6 bases not matched to a gene. Measured from the cysteine to the phenylalanine, the CDR3 is 17 residues long. Only the CDR3 part of the read is kept: 51 bases, read in frame from the first base.